This TCR beta chain appears in the sequencing data of a study of CD8 T cells in Susac syndrome. From blood CD8+ and CD4+ T cells, TCR beta sequences were generated. The patients who served as multiple sclerosis controls were treatment-naive and had stable or active relapsing-remitting disease that fulfilled the revised McDonald criteria. Negative isolation was applied to CD8+ and CD4+ T cells, and FACS enrichment was applied to TEMRA cells. It was with random hexamers that roughly 0.45 to 1 ug RNA was reverse transcribed. A single record per CDR3 protein comes from TCRdb applying MiXCR to the immunoSEQ multiplex PCR reads. The repertoire has around 79,000 distinct CDR3 sequences, about 95% of them found once; the top ten carry just under 0.4%. CDR1 is MNHEY, CDR2 SMNVEV, per germline (reference sequence). Trimming removed 5 bases at V and 7 bases at J, with 12 bases between. The CDR3 consists of 13 residues.

This sequence was found in a human donor with multiple sclerosis. The sequenced material came from CD8+ T cells from PBMCs. V gene TRBV27 combines with J gene TRBJ1-5; D gene uncertain. The DNA of the CDR3 is TGTGCCAGCAGTCTAGGATTTGGGCAGCCCCAGCATTTT. Encoded protein: CASSLGFGQPQHF.